Below are 29 T cell receptor beta chains sequenced from a single sample in a study of shared clonotypes between healthy human individuals. Profiled with immunoSEQ multiplex PCR; TCRdb holds only in-frame clones, not every one. The table shows fewer than 1.6 million clones, with approximately 98.5% occurring only once. The specimen sequenced was naive CD4+ T cells sorted from blood. Subset here: CD45RA+ positively selected. Source of these receptors: a man younger than 45 in good health.

The chain combines TRBV15 with TRBJ1-5, with TRBD1 matching over 8 bases. The V gene's germline CDR1 is LNHNV and CDR2 YYDKDF (reference sequence). This CDR3 comprises 17 residues. V shed 5 bases, J shed 0 bases, and the junction held 9 bases outside the gene matches. The CDR3 nucleotides are TGTGCCACCAGCGTACAGGGGGGTGTATATAGCAATCAGCCCCAGCATTTT. This gives the protein CATSVQGGVYSNQPQHF. Variable domain in full (rest from reference TRBV15 and TRBJ1-5): DAMVIQNPRYQVTQFGKPVTLSCSQTLNHNVMYWYQQKSSQAPKLLFHYYDKDFNNEADTPDNFQSRRPNTSFCFLDIRSPGLGDTAMYLCATSVQGGVYSNQPQHFGDGTRLSIL.

The chain is built from TRBV7-9 and TRBJ2-5; possibly TRBD2 for D (5 bases). V lost 6 bases, J lost 3 bases, and 23 bases lay in between. The CDR3 length is 17 residues. Per germline, CDR1 SEHNR and CDR2 FQNEAQ (reference sequence). DNA of the CDR3: TGTGCCAGCAGTTCCCCTCCGCCGGACTGGATAAAAGAGACCCAGTACTTC. This translates into CASSSPPPDWIKETQYF.

The rearrangement uses TRBV5-1 and TRBJ2-7; D may be TRBD1 (6 bases). The germline CDR1 and CDR2 sequences are SGHRS and YFSETQ. The CDR3 contains 14 residues. Trimming left V 4 bases short and J 2 bases short, with 13 bases between. Here the CDR3 reads CASSPPGDPYEQYF. CDR3 DNA sequence: TGCGCCAGCAGCCCGCCAGGGGACCCCTACGAGCAGTACTTC.

A note on this clone: The same CDR3 can be traced to other DNA sequences in this sample. The chain is built from TRBV7-2 and TRBJ2-3; D call uncertain. The germline V gene encodes CDR1 SGHTA and CDR2 FQGNSA. Trimming stripped 5 bases from V and 1 base from J, with 4 bases between. The CDR3 sequence is 12 residues long. In DNA form, the CDR3 reads TGTGCCAGCAGCCGCGGCACAGATACGCAGTATTTT. Translating gives CASSRGTDTQYF.

This rearrangement joins TRBV11-2 to TRBJ2-5; TRBD2 matches 12 bases. The CDR3 is made up of 18 amino acids. The V and J ends lost 4 bases and 1 base, in that order; junction bases with no gene match: 10. CDR1 is SGHAT and CDR2 is FQNNGV in the germline V gene. DNA of the CDR3: TGTGCCAGCAGCTCCCCCCCTCTAGCGGGAGGGATCCAAGAGACCCAGTACTTC. Translating it yields CASSSPPLAGGIQETQYF.

V usage is TRBV10-3 and J usage is TRBJ2-2, with D possibly matching TRBD1 (5 bases). The germline V and J ends were trimmed by 6 bases and 5 bases, with 16 bases remaining between them. In germline, CDR1 is ENHRY, CDR2 SYGVKD. CDR3 size: 15 residues. CDR3 protein: CAIRRQGFGTGELFF. The CDR3 bases are TGTGCCATCAGGAGGCAGGGATTCGGGACCGGGGAGCTGTTTTTT.

The chain recombines TRBV11-2 with TRBJ2-7; 7 positions agree with TRBD1. Germline values: CDR1 SGHAT, CDR2 FQNNGV. The trim removed 1 base at V and 6 bases at J, leaving 12 bases unmatched. This CDR3 region has 16 residues. The CDR3 region has the DNA TGTGCCAGCAGCTTAGGTTTTCGAAGGGGGCAGGGCGAGCAGTACTTC. It translates to CASSLGFRRGQGEQYF.

This clone has just one count. The chain uses TRBV5-5 and TRBJ2-1; 7 positions match TRBD2. Germline values: CDR1 SGHKS, CDR2 YYEKEE (reference sequence). There are 17 residues in the CDR3. V was clipped by 4 bases and J by 5 bases; unmatched bases: 15. CDR3 sequence (DNA): TGTGCCAGCAGCGTCCCGGGGACCGGGACTACTGACAATGAGCAGTTCTTC. The encoded protein is CASSVPGTGTTDNEQFF.

The chain joins TRBV9 to TRBJ1-2; 7 bases are a match to TRBD1. CDR1 and CDR2 (germline): SGDLS, YYNGEE. V lost 1 base, J lost 4 bases, and 7 bases stayed unmatched. CDR3 length: 15 residues. The CDR3 region has the DNA TGTGCCAGCAGCGTATCCGCGGGACAGCTCTATGGCTACACCTTC. Protein sequence: CASSVSAGQLYGYTF.

The chain couples TRBV29-1 to TRBJ1-2, with D maybe TRBD1 (6 bases). The CDR3 sequence is 17 residues long. Trimming shortened V by 5 bases and J by 5 bases, and 27 bases separated the two germline ends. Germline CDR1 is SQVTM and CDR2 is ANQGSEA. The CDR3 DNA follows: TGCAGCGTTACGTGGGGAAGGGGGGCGATATCTCGGTATGGCTACACCTTC. Translating gives CSVTWGRGAISRYGYTF.

This chain uses TRBV10-3 with TRBJ1-5; D ambiguous. The CDR3 runs 14 residues. V dropped 6 bases and J dropped 1 base, with 10 bases sitting between them. CDR1 is ENHRY and CDR2 is SYGVKD in the germline V gene. DNA of the CDR3: TGTGCCATCAGCGATTTTGGAAGCAATCAGCCCCAGCATTTT. It translates to CAISDFGSNQPQHF.

This chain joins TRBV18 and TRBJ1-4; TRBD1 might be the D (5 bases). This CDR3 comprises 15 residues. Trimming shortened V by 3 bases and J by 0 bases, and 8 bases separated the two germline ends. CDR1 and CDR2 from the germline V gene are KGHSH and LQKENI. DNA for the CDR3: TGTGCCAGCTCACCGAAGGGGTCAACTAATGAAAAACTGTTTTTT. Translation gives CASSPKGSTNEKLFF.

J is TRBJ2-5 and V is TRBV9; 10 bases line up with TRBD2. CDR3 length: 16 amino acids. Germline V lookup: CDR1 SGDLS, CDR2 YYNGEE. V shed 4 bases and J 5 bases; nucleotides not matched to a gene: 11. CDR3 in DNA: TGTGCCAGCAGCAAATCCCGAGCGGGAGGGAAGGAGACCCAGTACTTC. It is translated as CASSKSRAGGKETQYF.

This chain links TRBV7-2 with TRBJ2-7; D gene ambiguous. Trimming shortened V by 2 bases and J by 2 bases, and 13 bases separated the two germline ends. Germline CDR1 and CDR2: SGHTA and FQGNSA. This CDR3 has 15 amino acids. The CDR3 DNA reads as TGTGCCAGCAGCTTAAGCCCGTATGGAACCTACGAGCAGTACTTC. As protein: CASSLSPYGTYEQYF.

CDR3 residues: CASRATSGSPYNEQFF. The CDR3 DNA is TGTGCCAGCAGAGCCACTAGCGGGAGCCCCTACAATGAGCAGTTCTTC. The chain links TRBV28 to TRBJ2-1, with TRBD2 matching 11 bases. The germline gives CDR1 MDHEN, CDR2 SYDVKM. This CDR3 spans 16 amino acids. The junction had 6 bases not matched to a gene; V was cut back by 6 bases and J by 2 bases. Full variable domain (missing parts from reference TRBV28 and TRBJ2-1): DVKVTQSSRYLVKRTGEKVFLECVQDMDHENMFWYRQDPGLGLRLIYFSYDVKMKEKGDIPEGYSVSREKKERFSLILESASTNQTSMYLCASRATSGSPYNEQFFGPGTRLTVL.

The gene calls are TRBV6-6 and TRBJ1-2, with unresolved D. The germline V gene encodes CDR1 MNHNY and CDR2 SVGAGI (reference sequence). The germline V and J ends were trimmed by 0 bases and 0 bases, with 11 bases remaining between them. The CDR3 is 16 residues long. CDR3: CASSYSNPGANYGYTF. The CDR3 DNA is TGTGCCAGCAGTTACTCGAATCCAGGAGCTAACTATGGCTACACCTTC.

The rearrangement joins TRBV10-3 to TRBJ2-5; D might be TRBD2 (5 bases). V lost 8 bases, J lost 3 bases, and 13 bases lay in between. CDR3 length: 13 amino acids. From germline, CDR1 is ENHRY and CDR2 SYGVKD. The CDR3 DNA reads TGTGCCATCGCTACCTCGGGGAAAGAGACCCAGTACTTC. Amino acid sequence: CAIATSGKETQYF.

V gene TRBV13 combines with J gene TRBJ2-7, with D unresolved. The germline gives CDR1 PRHDT, CDR2 FYEKMQ (reference sequence). V was clipped by 2 bases and J by 0 bases, with 8 bases between them. The CDR3 length is 14 residues. CDR3 in amino acids: CASSLIRHSYEQYF. The CDR3 DNA reads as TGTGCCAGCAGCTTAATAAGACACTCCTACGAGCAGTACTTC.

V gene TRBV6-5 combines with J gene TRBJ2-1, with TRBD2 as a possible D gene (5 bases). V shed 5 bases and J shed 9 bases, with 17 bases lying between them. The CDR3 length is 14 residues. CDR1 and CDR2 from the germline V gene are MNHEY and SVGAGI. CDR3 nucleotide sequence: TGTGCCAGCAGTGGTCTCGGACGACGGGGTGAGCAGTTCTTC. It yields the protein CASSGLGRRGEQFF.

The CDR3 DNA sequence: TGTGCCAGCAGCCCCCTGGACGGGAGGCCGAAGGGCAATGAGCAGTTCTTC. It codes for CASSPLDGRPKGNEQFF. The chain combines TRBV28 with TRBJ2-1; 7 bases fit TRBD2. The CDR3 runs 17 residues. From germline, CDR1 is MDHEN and CDR2 SYDVKM. Losses at the gene ends were 6 bases for V and 6 bases for J; bases not matched to a gene: 17.

The chain is built from TRBV7-2 and TRBJ2-6, with TRBD1 identical over 7 bases. Trimming at V came to 6 bases and at J to 6 bases, leaving 14 bases not matched to a gene. Per germline, CDR1 SGHTA and CDR2 FQGNSA. The CDR3 covers 17 residues. The CDR3 loop is CASRKDRVVLLANVLTF. The CDR3 bases are TGTGCCAGCAGAAAAGACAGGGTAGTTCTCTTGGCCAACGTCCTGACTTTC.

The CDR3: CASSLDPGTIYEQYF. CDR3 nucleotides: TGTGCCAGCAGCTTAGACCCCGGGACAATCTACGAGCAGTACTTC. V and J are TRBV11-2 and TRBJ2-7, with D possibly matching TRBD1 (6 bases). Trimming left V 0 bases short and J 3 bases short, with 12 bases between. This CDR3 is built from 15 residues. The germline V gene encodes CDR1 SGHAT and CDR2 FQNNGV. The full variable domain, rest sourced from reference TRBV11-2 and TRBJ2-7, is EAGVAQSPRYKIIEKRQSVAFWCNPISGHATLYWYQQILGQGPKLLIQFQNNGVVDDSQLPKDRFSAERLKGVDSTLKIQPAKLEDSAVYLCASSLDPGTIYEQYFGPGTRLTVT.

This sequence joins TRBV30 and TRBJ2-1, with D unclear. From germline, CDR1 is GTSNPN and CDR2 SVGIG (reference sequence). The CDR3 totals 12 residues. The V gene lost 0 bases and the J gene lost 8 bases, with 8 bases spanning the gap. The CDR3, as DNA: TGTGCCTGGAGTGTAAGGGTAGATGAGCAGTTCTTC. Encoded protein: CAWSVRVDEQFF.

The chain is built from TRBV5-4 and TRBJ2-1; D possibly corresponds to TRBD2 (5 bases). The germline CDR1 and CDR2 sequences are SGHNT and YYREEE (reference sequence). Between the trimmed V and J ends, which lost 0 bases and 9 bases, there was a span of 13 bases. The CDR3 is 14 residues long. The CDR3 sequence is CASSLEVLGAEQFF. The DNA of the CDR3 is TGTGCCAGCAGCTTGGAGGTTCTGGGAGCTGAGCAGTTCTTC.

The chain has TRBV7-8 and TRBJ2-1; 13 positions agree with TRBD2. There are 17 residues in the CDR3. In germline, CDR1 is SGHVS, CDR2 FQNEAQ. Losses at the gene ends were 4 bases for V and 7 bases for J; bases not matched to a gene: 10. The CDR3 protein is CASSSRLAGGFRNEQFF. The CDR3 bases are TGTGCCAGCAGCTCACGACTAGCGGGAGGTTTTAGGAATGAGCAGTTCTTC.

The gene calls are TRBV6-1 and TRBJ1-5, with unresolved D. This CDR3 spans 14 amino acids. Per germline, CDR1 MNHNS and CDR2 SASEGT. V dropped 5 bases and J dropped 6 bases, with 14 bases sitting between them. The CDR3 DNA is TGTGCCAGCAGTTCCCGGCAGTCATTTCAGCCCCAGCATTTT. This encodes CASSSRQSFQPQHF.

V and J are TRBV5-1 and TRBJ2-2, with D possibly called TRBD1 or TRBD2 (7 bases each). The V gene lost 0 bases and the J gene lost 4 bases, with 19 bases spanning the gap. CDR1 and CDR2 from the germline V gene are SGHRS and YFSETQ. The CDR3 extends over 18 amino acids. The CDR3 sequence is CASSLALAVPGGTGELFF. Written as DNA, the CDR3 is TGCGCCAGCAGCTTGGCTCTAGCGGTCCCAGGGGGCACCGGGGAGCTGTTTTTT.

This chain joins TRBV5-5 and TRBJ2-7; 8 nucleotides line up with TRBD1. Germline V CDR1 and CDR2: SGHKS, YYEKEE (reference sequence). This CDR3 has 15 amino acids. The V and J ends lost 4 bases and 3 bases, in that order; junction bases with no gene match: 9. The CDR3, as DNA: TGTGCCAGCAGCCTGCGGGGACAGGTATACTACGAGCAGTACTTC. It yields the protein CASSLRGQVYYEQYF.

The chain employs TRBV2 and TRBJ1-1, with D possibly TRBD1 on 5 matching bases. Per the germline V gene, CDR1 is SNHLY and CDR2 is FYNNEI. V gave up 9 bases and J gave up 4 bases, with 15 bases separating them. CDR3 length equals 13 residues. CDR3 bases: TGTGCCAGTGGGACTGAGAGCGGCACTGAAGCTTTCTTT. Encoded protein: CASGTESGTEAFF.